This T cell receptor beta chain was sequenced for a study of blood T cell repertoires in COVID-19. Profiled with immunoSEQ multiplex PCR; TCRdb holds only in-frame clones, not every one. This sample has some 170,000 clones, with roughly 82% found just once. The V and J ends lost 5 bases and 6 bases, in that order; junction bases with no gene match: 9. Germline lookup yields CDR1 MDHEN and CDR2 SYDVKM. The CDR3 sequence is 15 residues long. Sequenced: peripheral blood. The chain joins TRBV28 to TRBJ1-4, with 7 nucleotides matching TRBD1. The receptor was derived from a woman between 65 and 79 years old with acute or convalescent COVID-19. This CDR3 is CASSAPGQFYEKLFF. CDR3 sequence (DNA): TGTGCCAGCAGTGCCCCGGGACAGTTTTATGAAAAACTGTTTTTT. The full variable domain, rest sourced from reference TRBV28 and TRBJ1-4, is DVKVTQSSRYLVKRTGEKVFLECVQDMDHENMFWYRQDPGLGLRLIYFSYDVKMKEKGDIPEGYSVSREKKERFSLILESASTNQTSMYLCASSAPGQFYEKLFFGSGTQLSVL.